The clone carrying this T cell receptor beta chain came up once. Under the authors' procedure: Reference gene primer amplification yielded estimated nucleated cell counts. TCRdb keeps only in-frame clones here, not all; method: immunoSEQ multiplex PCR. The D gene and trimming were derived from the DNA, and the V and J assignments and clone size from that table. This table has some 150,000 clones, approximately 84% appearing once. The CDR3 spans 15 residues. Germline trimming cut 5 bases from V and 9 bases from J; bases unmatched to any gene: 13. Looked up from germline, CDR1 is SGDLS and CDR2 is YYNGEE. These data come from a study of blood T cell repertoires in COVID-19. Looking at the study overall: Acute and convalescent COVID-19 specimens originated in the United States, Italy and Spain. PBMCs, B-cell-depleted T cells, or T cells were the source of the cDNA or gDNA that made up the material.

This TCR came from a man aged 65 to 85 with acute or convalescent COVID-19. Material: peripheral blood. V is TRBV9 and J is TRBJ2-2; the match to TRBD1 covers 7 bases. CDR3 in amino acids: CASSRTDRDARELFF. Written as DNA, the CDR3 is TGTGCCAGCAGTCGTACCGACAGGGATGCCCGGGAGCTGTTTTTT.